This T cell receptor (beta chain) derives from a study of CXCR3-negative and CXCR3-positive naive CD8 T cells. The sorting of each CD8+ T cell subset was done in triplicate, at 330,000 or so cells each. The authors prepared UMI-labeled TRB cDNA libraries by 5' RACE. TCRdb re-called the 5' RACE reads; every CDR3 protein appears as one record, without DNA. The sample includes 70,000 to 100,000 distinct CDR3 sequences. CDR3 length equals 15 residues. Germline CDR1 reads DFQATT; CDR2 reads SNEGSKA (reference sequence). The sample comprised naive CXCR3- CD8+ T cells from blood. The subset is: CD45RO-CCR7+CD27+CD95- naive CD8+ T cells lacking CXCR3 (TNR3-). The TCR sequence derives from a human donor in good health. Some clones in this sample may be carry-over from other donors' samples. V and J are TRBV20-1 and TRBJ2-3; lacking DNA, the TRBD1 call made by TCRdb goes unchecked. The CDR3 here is CSARVSGANTDTQYF.